This TCR beta chain was found in a study of siplizumab effects on memory and regulatory T cells. Study-level points and caveats: Relative to controls at 26.9%, mappable alloreactive CD4+ clones exhibited a mean Treg-derived proportion of more than 60% with siplizumab.

TCR templates numbering 80,000 to 100,000 were assayed per sample. Measured with immunoSEQ multiplex PCR; TCRdb has only the in-frame clones, and not every one. Of approximately 100,000 clones in the sample, roughly 94% are singletons; the top ten hold roughly 0.62%. Trimming took 5 bases from V and 2 from J, leaving 15 bases between them. This CDR3 contains 15 residues. The germline gives CDR1 MDHEN, CDR2 SYDVKM. About this clone itself: Antigen: not known.

The rearrangement joins TRBV28 to TRBJ2-5; D might be TRBD2 (6 bases). The sequencing sample was made of Tregs sorted from blood. The source of this sequence is a human donor in good health. The CDR3 DNA reads as TGTGCCAGCAGTCCGGGGGACTCCAAGCAAGAGACCCAGTACTTC. It is translated as CASSPGDSKQETQYF.